The entry below describes one TCR beta chain. This sample was included in a study of blood T cell repertoires in COVID-19. Background on the study: There were acute and convalescent COVID-19 samples, and they came from the United States, Italy and Spain. Sources were T cells, B-cell-depleted T cells, or PBMCs; the material itself was cDNA or gDNA.

The CDR3 loop spans 16 amino acids. V was clipped by 3 bases and J by 0 bases; unmatched bases: 4. CDR1 and CDR2 from the germline V gene are LNHDA and SQIVND (reference sequence). Per the study methods: Nucleated cell counts were estimated from reference gene primer amplification. This table comes from immunoSEQ multiplex PCR, and its TCRdb copy is limited to in-frame clones, with some not included. That table is the source of V, J and clone size, and D and trimming were worked out from the DNA. The sample includes about 240,000 clones, about four fifths seen only once; the top ten take 3.4%. This sequence joins TRBV19 and TRBJ1-4, with 7 bases fitting TRBD1. The sequence came from a woman aged 18-29 years with acute or convalescent COVID-19. Sequencing input: peripheral blood. The CDR3, as DNA: TGTGCCAGTAGTATTTTGACAGGGTCAACTAATGAAAAACTGTTTTTT. This gives the protein CASSILTGSTNEKLFF.